These 32 T cell receptor beta chains were all obtained from the same sample, sequenced in a study of tissue T cells after allogeneic stem cell transplantation. This sample's time point: mouse harvest day 14 after allogeneic transplant. Each mouse received 10^7 T-cell-depleted marrow cells plus 10^6 splenic CD5+ T cells by tail vein. Here immunoSEQ multiplex PCR was the method, and the copy in TCRdb shows in-frame clones only, minus some. The sample has some 3,500 clones; almost 50% are singletons. The material sequenced was gut tissue. The receptors originated from a female BALB/c mouse given C57BL/6 T cells with graft-versus-host disease after an allogeneic hematopoietic cell transplant.

This clone was picked up a small number of times. Gene names are the mouse ones. Sequencing ends 1 residue short of the CDR3 end; the germline J gene provides the rest. The same CDR3 arises from other DNA sequences in this sample as well. The genes are TRBV1 and TRBJ2-3, with 10 positions matching TRBD2. Germline CDR1 is NSQYPW and CDR2 is LRSPGD (reference sequence). This CDR3 contains 16 residues. V lost 1 base to trimming and J lost 0 bases; unmatched junction nucleotides: 1. The CDR3 is CTCSAGTGGSAETLYF. The CDR3 DNA, read in part, is TGCACCTGCAGTGCAGGGACTGGGGGTAGTGCAGAAACGCTGTAT.

This clone is labeled medium-sized. Gene names denote mouse genes. Read sequence stops 1 residue before the CDR3 end, and the germline J gene provides the missing end. This chain connects TRBV15 to TRBJ1-2; 11 positions match TRBD1. CDR1 and CDR2 from the germline V gene are SGHND and FRSKSL. V shed 6 bases and J 0 bases; nucleotides not matched to a gene: 6. CDR3 length: 16 amino acids. CDR3 amino acids: CASSLGQGVANSDYTF. The DNA read from the CDR3 is TGTGCCAGCAGCCTGGGACAGGGGGTTGCAAACTCCGACTACACC.

With regard to this clone: Gene names and germline match the mouse. Read coverage stops 1 residue before the CDR3 terminus; the germline J gene supplies the remainder. The rearrangement joins TRBV26 to TRBJ2-7, with 9 bases aligning to TRBD1. V dropped 1 base and J dropped 5; count of bases not matched to a gene: 0. From germline, CDR1 is KGHPV and CDR2 FQNQEV (reference sequence). CDR3 length equals 13 residues. CDR3 amino acids: CASSLWDRDEQYF. CDR3 bases read: TGTGCCAGCAGTCTGTGGGACAGGGATGAACAGTAC. The entire variable domain, with the rest obtained from reference TRBV26 and TRBJ2-7, is as follows: NSKVIQTPRYLVKGQGQKAKMRCIPEKGHPVVFWYQQNKNNEFKFLINFQNQEVLQQIDMTEKRFSAECPSNSPCSLEIQSSEAGDSALYLCASSLWDRDEQYFGPGTRLTVL.

This clone rates as medium-sized. The germline and genes are mouse ones. CDR3 sequence reads: CASSLRLGDREQYF. CDR3 DNA, as far as it was read: TGTGCCAGCTCTCTCCGACTGGGGGATCGTGAACAGTAC. The genes are TRBV12-1 and TRBJ2-7; the match to TRBD2 covers 9 bases. The read is 1 residue too short to cover the CDR3 end, so that end is filled in from the germline J gene. V dropped 0 bases and J dropped 6; count of bases not matched to a gene: 5. The germline V gene has CDR1 SGHSN and CDR2 HYEKVE. This CDR3 is built from 14 residues.

In its sample, this clone was seen a few times. The listed genes are named as in mouse. The read ends 1 residue before the CDR3 terminus; that terminus is restored from the germline J gene. The rearrangement uses TRBV13-2 and TRBJ2-3, with 8 bases lining up with TRBD2. J was trimmed by 1 base and V by 3 bases; bases with no gene match: 7. Germline assignment: CDR1 NNHNN and CDR2 SYGAGS (reference sequence). The CDR3 loop spans 16 amino acids. The CDR3 bases that were read are TGTGCCAGCGGTGTTTCGGGGGGGGGCGGTGCAGAAACGCTGTAT. Translated, it gives CASGVSGGGGAETLY. In full, the CDR3 reads CASGVSGGGGAETLYF.

This clone showed up just a few times. Gene names and germline match the mouse. From the germline J gene comes the end of the CDR3, since the read stops 1 residue before it. The J gene is TRBJ2-3, the V gene TRBV26; the D gene is possibly TRBD1 (5 bases). The ends were cut back, 2 bases at V and 5 bases at J, with 5 bases in the middle. The CDR3 totals 12 residues. Germline V gene data show CDR1 as KGHPV and CDR2 as FQNQEV (reference sequence). The CDR3 spells CASSLGQETLYF. Incomplete CDR3 DNA: TGTGCCAGCAGTCTGGGACAAGAAACGCTGTAT.

This clone is termed medium-sized. Gene names are the mouse ones. The CDR3 end lies 1 residue beyond the end of the read and is filled in from the germline J gene. This chain joins TRBV26 and TRBJ2-1; D not resolved. Deletions cut 5 bases from V and 1 base from J, with 6 bases between. CDR3 size: 13 residues. CDR1 and CDR2 (germline): KGHPV, FQNQEV (reference sequence). Partial CDR3 DNA: TGTGCCAGCAGTAAGGTAAACTATGCTGAGCAGTTC. It yields the protein CASSKVNYAEQF. The entire CDR3 is CASSKVNYAEQFF. Based on the CDR3 plus reference TRBV26 and TRBJ2-1, the full variable domain is NSKVIQTPRYLVKGQGQKAKMRCIPEKGHPVVFWYQQNKNNEFKFLINFQNQEVLQQIDMTEKRFSAECPSNSPCSLEIQSSEAGDSALYLCASSKVNYAEQFFGPGTRLTVL.

About this clone itself: Mouse gene names and germline throughout. The read is 1 residue too short to cover the CDR3 end, so that end is filled in from the germline J gene. The gene calls are TRBV12-1 and TRBJ1-1; D gene uncertain. The ends were cut back, 0 bases at V and 4 bases at J, with 8 bases in the middle. The germline V gene encodes CDR1 SGHSN and CDR2 HYEKVE. There are 13 residues in the CDR3. CDR3 sequence: CASSLQRATEVFF. CDR3 bases read: TGTGCCAGCTCTCTCCAGCGGGCCACAGAAGTCTTC.

To note about this clone: Gene and germline names: mouse. Sequencing ends 1 residue short of the CDR3 end; the germline J gene provides the rest. The rearrangement uses TRBV3 and TRBJ1-1; the match to TRBD1 covers 9 bases. Germline V gene data show CDR1 as SNHLY and CDR2 as FYNGKV (reference sequence). This CDR3 comprises 14 residues. V lost 5 bases and J lost 1; bases outside the gene matches: 2. CDR3 amino acids: CASSLDRGNTEVFF. CDR3 bases read: TGTGCCAGCAGCCTGGACAGGGGAAACACAGAAGTCTTC.

For this clone: The germline and genes are mouse ones. Coverage ceases 1 residue before the CDR3 finishes, and the germline J gene fills in the end. This rearrangement joins TRBV5 to TRBJ2-2; the match to TRBD2 covers 10 bases. Trimming took 4 bases from V and 0 from J; bases not matched to a gene: 2. The germline CDR1 and CDR2 sequences are LGHNA and YNLKQL (reference sequence). The CDR3 sequence is 16 residues long. The CDR3: CASSLTGGANTGQLYF. The sequenced part of the CDR3 DNA is TGTGCCAGCAGCCTTACTGGGGGGGCAAACACCGGGCAGCTCTAC.

This clone appeared a few times. Gene names refer to mouse genes. The part of the CDR3 DNA that was read is TGTGCCAGCAGTCTGTCTAACAGGGGTCAAAACACCTTGTAC. Translated, it gives CASSLSNRGQNTLY. The full CDR3 reads CASSLSNRGQNTLYF. The gene calls are TRBV26 and TRBJ2-4; D perhaps matches TRBD1 (6 bases). The CDR3 end lies 1 residue beyond the end of the read and is filled in from the germline J gene. From germline, CDR1 is KGHPV and CDR2 FQNQEV (reference sequence). The V gene lost 0 bases and the J gene lost 1 base, with 8 bases spanning the gap. The CDR3 has 15 amino acids.

Comments on this clone: Gene names follow the mouse nomenclature. The read comes to an end 1 residue before the CDR3 does, leaving the germline J gene to fill in the end. The rearrangement joins TRBV3 to TRBJ1-1, with D maybe TRBD1 (5 bases). Germline CDR1 is SNHLY and CDR2 is FYNGKV (reference sequence). The ends were cut back, 1 base at V and 0 bases at J, with 6 bases in the middle. The CDR3 loop spans 14 amino acids. CDR3 protein: CASSLGTSNTEVFF. CDR3 DNA, as far as it was read: TGTGCCAGCAGCTTAGGGACATCAAACACAGAAGTCTTC.

On this clone itself: Germline and genes here are mouse. The read terminates 1 residue ahead of where the CDR3 ends, so the germline J gene completes it. This chain uses TRBV3 with TRBJ2-4; D unclear. This CDR3 is built from 13 residues. CDR1 SNHLY and CDR2 FYNGKV come from the germline V gene (reference sequence). The V gene lost 6 bases and the J gene lost 0 bases, with 7 bases spanning the gap. The covered CDR3 bases are TGTGCCAGCAGAGACACTAGTCAAAACACCTTGTAC. Translated, it gives CASRDTSQNTLY. The CDR3 in full is CASRDTSQNTLYF.

A remark on this clone: The germline and genes are mouse ones. Sequencing ends 1 residue short of the CDR3 end; the germline J gene provides the rest. The sample contains more than one DNA sequence encoding this CDR3. The gene calls are TRBV26 and TRBJ2-7, with 12 nucleotides matching TRBD2. J lost 7 bases, V lost 4 bases, and 5 bases had no gene match. CDR1 KGHPV and CDR2 FQNQEV come from the germline V gene (reference sequence). The CDR3 sequence is 14 residues long. The covered CDR3 bases are TGTGCCAGCAGTCCGGACTGGGGGGGTTACGAACAGTAC. It translates to CASSPDWGGYEQY. From start to end, the CDR3 is CASSPDWGGYEQYF.

As concerns this clone: Each gene name is a mouse one. The missing CDR3 end, 1 residue past where the read stops, is filled in from the germline J gene. This chain uses TRBV3 with TRBJ2-3; D is tentatively TRBD1 or TRBD2 (5 bases each). Trimming removed 2 bases from V and 0 bases from J, with 9 bases in between. CDR1 and CDR2 (germline): SNHLY, FYNGKV (reference sequence). The CDR3 is made up of 15 amino acids. The sequenced part of the CDR3 DNA is TGTGCCAGCAGCTTACGAGGGGCGAGTGCAGAAACGCTGTAT. Translation: CASSLRGASAETLY. The complete CDR3 protein is CASSLRGASAETLYF.

The sample holds a few counts of this clone. The genes are named according to mouse. The sequenced CDR3 bases are TGTGCCAGCAGTCTGGGGACACTTTCTGGAAATACGCTCTAT. Translating gives CASSLGTLSGNTLY. The entire CDR3 sequence reads CASSLGTLSGNTLYF. The chain combines TRBV26 with TRBJ1-3, with D perhaps TRBD1 (6 bases). The read halts 1 residue ahead of the CDR3 end, with the missing end drawn from the germline J gene. This CDR3 comprises 15 residues. V lost 2 bases to trimming and J lost 0 bases, with 8 bases between them. Germline CDR1 KGHPV, CDR2 FQNQEV (reference sequence).

On this clone itself: Mouse names are used for the genes. Read data end 1 residue before the CDR3 end; the end is taken from the germline J gene. This rearrangement joins TRBV13-2 to TRBJ2-7, with TRBD1 identical over 11 bases. CDR1 is NNHNN and CDR2 is SYGAGS in the germline V gene (reference sequence). V gave up 2 bases and J gave up 6 bases; unmatched junction bases: 7. The CDR3 has 15 amino acids. The sequenced CDR3 bases are TGTGCCAGCGGTGAGCTCCGGGACAGGGGGGGTGAACAGTAC. Residues: CASGELRDRGGEQY. The whole CDR3 sequence reads CASGELRDRGGEQYF.

This clone was recorded a few times. Each gene name is a mouse one. Read data end 1 residue before the CDR3 end; the end is taken from the germline J gene. The chain uses TRBV26 and TRBJ2-5; the D gene is possibly TRBD1 (6 bases). This CDR3 region has 14 residues. CDR1 and CDR2 from the germline V gene are KGHPV and FQNQEV (reference sequence). V gave up 3 bases and J gave up 2 bases, with 9 bases separating them. Partial CDR3 DNA: TGTGCCAGCAGTCTACGGGACATCCAAGACACCCAGTAC. Translated: CASSLRDIQDTQY. The CDR3, in full, reads CASSLRDIQDTQYF.

As to this clone: Gene names are the mouse ones. The read ends 1 residue early relative to the CDR3; the germline J gene fills the gap. The same CDR3 is also encoded by other DNA sequences in this sample. The chain joins TRBV3 to TRBJ2-4; D unclear. The CDR3 loop spans 13 amino acids. V was cut by 2 bases and J by 0 bases, with 3 bases left in between. Per the germline V gene, CDR1 is SNHLY and CDR2 is FYNGKV (reference sequence). Incomplete CDR3 DNA: TGTGCCAGCAGCTTAAACAGTCAAAACACCTTGTAC. Its translation: CASSLNSQNTLY. The complete CDR3 sequence is CASSLNSQNTLYF.

Details on this clone: The germline and genes are mouse ones. The read is 1 residue too short to cover the CDR3 end, so that end is filled in from the germline J gene. The genes are TRBV12-2 and TRBJ2-4; D is uncertain. The CDR3 consists of 12 residues. Germline CDR1 is SGHLS and CDR2 is HYDKME. V lost 0 bases and J 5 bases, leaving 5 bases between the germline ends. The part of the CDR3 DNA that was read is TGTGCCAGCTCTCTCGTCGGAAACACCTTGTAC. It translates to CASSLVGNTLY. The CDR3 in full is CASSLVGNTLYF.

The table lists this clone with a count of one. The gene symbols are mouse symbols. The read halts 1 residue ahead of the CDR3 end, with the missing end drawn from the germline J gene. The chain combines TRBV26 with TRBJ2-7; 11 nucleotides agree with TRBD1. CDR1 and CDR2 (germline): KGHPV, FQNQEV (reference sequence). The CDR3 length is 15 residues. With 0 bases clipped from V and 4 bases from J, the junction kept 2 bases outside the gene matches. The part of the CDR3 DNA that was read is TGTGCCAGCAGTCTGTCAGGGACAGGGGGGTATGAACAGTAC. The encoded protein is CASSLSGTGGYEQY. The full CDR3 sequence reads CASSLSGTGGYEQYF. Using reference TRBV26 and TRBJ2-7 for the parts outside the CDR3, the full variable domain is NSKVIQTPRYLVKGQGQKAKMRCIPEKGHPVVFWYQQNKNNEFKFLINFQNQEVLQQIDMTEKRFSAECPSNSPCSLEIQSSEAGDSALYLCASSLSGTGGYEQYFGPGTRLTVL.

In the case of this clone: Gene names and germline refer to mouse. The read halts 1 residue ahead of the CDR3 end, with the missing end drawn from the germline J gene. V gene TRBV26 combines with J gene TRBJ1-1; possible D gene TRBD1, 6 bases. The CDR3 covers 14 residues. Germline V gene sequence: CDR1 KGHPV, CDR2 FQNQEV (reference sequence). The V end lost 2 bases, the J end lost 4 bases, and 11 bases lay between the germline ends. The CDR3 protein is CASSLIGGFTEVFF. CDR3 DNA (partial): TGTGCCAGCAGTCTGATAGGGGGATTCACAGAAGTCTTC.

On this clone itself: Gene and germline names: mouse. The read terminates 1 residue ahead of where the CDR3 ends, so the germline J gene completes it. The chain carries TRBV3 and TRBJ1-3; the D is unclear. In germline, CDR1 is SNHLY, CDR2 FYNGKV (reference sequence). The CDR3 has 13 amino acids. V dropped 3 bases and J dropped 0 bases, with 3 bases sitting between them. CDR3 sequence reads: CASSFYSGNTLYF. The CDR3 DNA, read in part, is TGTGCCAGCAGCTTCTATTCTGGAAATACGCTCTAT.

As regards this clone: Gene names follow the mouse nomenclature. Read coverage stops 1 residue before the CDR3 terminus; the germline J gene supplies the remainder. The rearrangement uses TRBV19 and TRBJ2-7; a possible D gene is TRBD1 (5 bases). V was cut by 7 bases and J by 0 bases, with 8 bases left in between. Germline V gene data show CDR1 as FNHDT and CDR2 as SITEND (reference sequence). The CDR3 consists of 12 residues. The CDR3 bases that were read are TGTGCCAGCTCGGACATCTCCTATGAACAGTAC. Translation: CASSDISYEQY. The CDR3 in its entirety is CASSDISYEQYF.

Turning to this clone: Gene names and germline refer to mouse. Read coverage stops 1 residue before the CDR3 terminus; the germline J gene supplies the remainder. The rearrangement joins TRBV13-3 to TRBJ1-6, with 7 bases lining up with TRBD1. TRBJ1-6 is noted as an ORF with a role that remains uncertain. V dropped 6 bases and J dropped 7; count of bases not matched to a gene: 1. The CDR3 consists of 12 residues. Looked up from germline, CDR1 is NNHDY and CDR2 is SYVADS. The sequenced CDR3 bases are TGTGCCAGCAAGACAGGGAATTCGCCCCTCTAC. Translated, it gives CASKTGNSPLY. The full CDR3 protein is CASKTGNSPLYF.

Details on this clone: The genes are named according to mouse. Partial CDR3 DNA: TGTGCCAGCAGTAGGGACAGGGGGCAGGGAAATACGCTCTAT. This codes for CASSRDRGQGNTLY. The complete CDR3 protein is CASSRDRGQGNTLYF. V and J are TRBV13-1 and TRBJ1-3, with 12 nucleotides matching TRBD1. The read stops 1 residue short of the end of the CDR3; the missing end is completed from the germline J gene. J gave up 4 bases and V 4 bases, and 3 bases lay outside the gene matches. Germline CDR1 is NSHNY and CDR2 is SYGAGN. The CDR3 extends over 15 amino acids.

For this clone: Gene labels here are mouse ones. The read is 1 residue too short to cover the CDR3 end, so that end is filled in from the germline J gene. V and J are TRBV23 and TRBJ2-5; the DNA was not used to check the table's D call, TRBD2. Germline lookup yields CDR1 KGHTA and CDR2 FQNQQP. The CDR3 is 15 amino acids. The CDR3 loop is CSSRRLGGQGDTQYF. The sequenced part of the CDR3 DNA is TGCTCCAGCAGAAGACTGGGGGGGCAGGGGGACACCCAGTAC.

This clone was picked up a small number of times. The gene names here belong to mouse. Read sequence stops 1 residue before the CDR3 end, and the germline J gene provides the missing end. The chain joins TRBV4 to TRBJ1-6, with TRBD1 matching 9 bases. TRBJ1-6 is known as an ORF, though its function is uncertain. The germline V gene encodes CDR1 LGHDT and CDR2 YNNKQL (reference sequence). Trimming cost V 3 bases and J 4 bases; bases outside gene matches: 1. The CDR3 sequence is 15 residues long. This CDR3 reads CASSYGQGYNSPLYF. Incomplete CDR3 DNA: TGTGCCAGCAGCTACGGACAGGGGTATAATTCGCCCCTCTAC.

This clone was counted a single time. The germline and genes are mouse ones. The read gets to within 1 residue of the CDR3 end, and the germline J gene fills in the rest. The V and J genes are TRBV3 and TRBJ2-2, with 7 bases that match TRBD2. From germline, CDR1 is SNHLY and CDR2 FYNGKV (reference sequence). The V gene end was trimmed by 6 bases and the J gene end by 0 bases; junction bases not matched to a gene: 7. The CDR3 has 16 residues. The CDR3 sequence is CASSFTWGSNTGQLYF. CDR3 DNA (partial): TGTGCCAGCAGTTTCACCTGGGGGTCAAACACCGGGCAGCTCTAC.

With respect to this clone: Gene names and germline refer to mouse. The read terminates 1 residue ahead of where the CDR3 ends, so the germline J gene completes it. The genes are TRBV14 and TRBJ1-4; 9 positions match TRBD1. The CDR3 is 19 amino acids. The V gene end was trimmed by 0 bases and the J gene end by 0 bases; junction bases not matched to a gene: 9. The V gene's germline CDR1 is SGHDT and CDR2 FRDEAV. CDR3 bases read: TGTGCCAGCAGTTTCTACCGGGACAGGGAGGGAATTTCCAACGAAAGATTATTT. Protein: CASSFYRDREGISNERLF. The entire CDR3 is CASSFYRDREGISNERLFF.

A remark on this clone: Genes and germline are mouse. The read comes to an end 1 residue before the CDR3 does, leaving the germline J gene to fill in the end. The chain employs TRBV3 and TRBJ1-1, with a possible D match to TRBD1 (5 bases). There are 13 residues in the CDR3. Trimming removed 4 bases from V and 1 base from J, with 7 bases in between. Germline assignment: CDR1 SNHLY and CDR2 FYNGKV (reference sequence). Partial CDR3 DNA: TGTGCCAGCAGCTACCAGGGGAACACAGAAGTCTTC. It yields the protein CASSYQGNTEVF. The full CDR3 is CASSYQGNTEVFF. Based on the CDR3 plus reference TRBV3 and TRBJ1-1, the full variable domain is GPKVLQIPSHQIIDMGQMVTLNCDPVSNHLYFYWYKQILGQQMEFLVNFYNGKVMEKSKLFKDQFSVERPDGSYFTLKIQPTALEDSAVYFCASSYQGNTEVFFGKGTRLTVV.

This clone showed up just a few times. Gene names are mouse gene names. The sequence runs out 1 residue before the end of the CDR3; the remainder is reconstructed from the germline J gene. The chain joins TRBV12-1 to TRBJ1-6; no clear D gene. TRBJ1-6 belongs to the ORF category, with a function that is uncertain. The CDR3 totals 13 residues. Per the germline V gene, CDR1 is SGHSN and CDR2 is HYEKVE. V gave up 4 bases and J gave up 2 bases, with 5 bases separating them. CDR3 DNA (partial): TGTGCCAGCTCCGGGACCTATAATTCGCCCCTCTAC. This gives the protein CASSGTYNSPLY. In full, the CDR3 reads CASSGTYNSPLYF.